One and the same sample provided the 18 T cell receptor beta chains below, sequenced in a study of blood T cell repertoires in COVID-19. The data were produced by immunoSEQ multiplex PCR, yet TCRdb's version contains in-frame clones alone and is incomplete. The data contain about 210,000 clones, around 88% of them seen just once; the ten biggest clones take up around 1.4%. The sequenced sample consisted of peripheral blood. The receptors were sampled from a man younger than 30 with active or convalescent COVID-19.

The chain couples TRBV30 to TRBJ1-6, with a possible D match to TRBD1 (5 bases). The CDR3 contains 16 residues. Trimming shortened V by 6 bases and J by 2 bases, and 17 bases separated the two germline ends. Germline-derived CDR1 and CDR2 are GTSNPN and SVGIG (reference sequence). CDR3 loop: CACGRRQTPYNSPLHF. The CDR3 nucleotides are TGTGCCTGCGGGAGGAGACAGACGCCCTATAATTCACCCCTCCACTTT.

CDR3 protein: CAWELAGGPTDTQYF. DNA for the CDR3: TGTGCCTGGGAACTAGCGGGAGGGCCGACAGATACGCAGTATTTT. The V call is TRBV30, the J call TRBJ2-3; 13 bases align to TRBD2. The CDR3 has 15 residues. Germline assignment: CDR1 GTSNPN and CDR2 SVGIG (reference sequence). The trim removed 5 bases at V and 3 bases at J, leaving 5 bases unmatched.

V and J are TRBV10-3 and TRBJ2-5, with a possible D match to TRBD1 (5 bases). The V and J ends lost 7 bases and 3 bases respectively, with 15 bases between them. The CDR3 sequence is 14 residues long. Germline-derived CDR1 and CDR2 are ENHRY and SYGVKD. CDR3 DNA: TGTGCCATCATGGACACCCGACGGGAAGAGACCCAGTACTTC. This codes for CAIMDTRREETQYF.

The chain is built from TRBV27 and TRBJ1-2, with D unclear. Germline-derived CDR1 and CDR2 are MNHEY and SMNVEV (reference sequence). The length of the CDR3 is 13 residues. Trimming left V 5 bases short and J 0 bases short, with 7 bases between. Written as DNA, the CDR3 is TGTGCCAGCAGTGCGGCAGCTAACTATGGCTACACCTTC. Amino acid sequence: CASSAAANYGYTF.

The chain links TRBV7-9 to TRBJ1-5, with no clear D. V was clipped by 0 bases and J by 7 bases, with 10 bases between them. This CDR3 has 14 amino acids. CDR1 and CDR2 (germline): SEHNR, FQNEAQ (reference sequence). The CDR3 nucleotides are TGTGCCAGCAGCTTAGCTGGGGAGGGCCAGCCCCAGCATTTT. Translating it yields CASSLAGEGQPQHF.

The chain recombines TRBV10-2 with TRBJ2-7; D might be TRBD2 (7 bases). This CDR3 is 13 amino acids long. Germline loops: CDR1 WSHSY, CDR2 SAAADI. The germline V and J ends were trimmed by 10 bases and 0 bases, with 13 bases remaining between them. The CDR3 DNA follows: TGCGCCACCCGGGGGGCTGTCTCCTACGAGCAGTACTTC. This gives the protein CATRGAVSYEQYF.

The chain is built from TRBV6-2 or TRBV6-3 and TRBJ1-2; D gene ambiguous. The germline gives CDR1 MNHEY, CDR2 SVGEGT. Between the trimmed V and J ends, which lost 3 bases and 4 bases, there was a span of 18 bases. The CDR3 is 16 residues long. CDR3 nucleotide sequence: TGTGCCAGCAGTTATAACGCCCCCTCGGGAGGCTATGGCTACACCTTC. The encoded protein is CASSYNAPSGGYGYTF.

This clone occurred once. The V and J genes are TRBV19 and TRBJ1-1; D gene ambiguous. This CDR3 spans 15 amino acids. CDR1 and CDR2 from the germline V gene are LNHDA and SQIVND (reference sequence). The germline V and J ends were trimmed by 6 bases and 0 bases, with 14 bases remaining between them. The CDR3 DNA is TGTGCCAGTAGCCTACAGATGACCTTGAACACTGAAGCTTTCTTT. It codes for CASSLQMTLNTEAFF.

The DNA of the CDR3 is TGTGCCAGCAGCCTTACGATTGCACGCGGGACGCAAAAAGAGACCCAGTACTTC. It specifies CASSLTIARGTQKETQYF. This chain links TRBV3-1 (or the pseudogene TRBV3-2) with TRBJ2-5, with D maybe TRBD2 (6 bases). Germline CDR1 and CDR2: LGHDT and YNNKEL (reference sequence). Deletions cut 4 bases from V and 3 bases from J, with 24 bases between. The CDR3 loop spans 18 amino acids.

This chain links TRBV28 with TRBJ1-5, with D possibly TRBD1 on 5 matching bases. The germline gives CDR1 MDHEN, CDR2 SYDVKM. CDR3 size: 13 residues. V lost 10 bases and J lost 1, with 11 bases in between. The CDR3 coding sequence is TGTGCCACGGAGCGGGACAGCAATCAGCCCCAGCATTTT. This gives the protein CATERDSNQPQHF.

The chain has TRBV18 and TRBJ2-7, with 9 bases that match TRBD1. The trim removed 3 bases at V and 6 bases at J, leaving 3 bases unmatched. This CDR3 contains 13 residues. The V gene's germline CDR1 is KGHSH and CDR2 LQKENI. DNA of the CDR3: TGTGCCAGCTCACCGATGACAGGGGGCGAGCAGTACTTC. Translation gives CASSPMTGGEQYF.

The chain recombines TRBV7-3 with TRBJ2-1; no clear D. V gave up 2 bases and J gave up 5 bases, with 7 bases separating them. The CDR3 is made up of 13 amino acids. Per germline, CDR1 SGHTA and CDR2 FQGTGA. CDR3 nucleotides: TGTGCCAGCAGCTTATCGCAGGACAATGAGCAGTTCTTC. Amino acids: CASSLSQDNEQFF.

This chain joins TRBV27 and TRBJ2-7; possibly TRBD1 for D (6 bases). V lost 9 bases and J 6 bases, leaving 21 bases between the germline ends. Germline CDR1 and CDR2: MNHEY and SMNVEV (reference sequence). The CDR3 spans 14 residues. The CDR3 nucleotides are TGTGCCAGTAAGTTACAGGGAGTGATGGGCGAGCAGTACTTC. Its translation is CASKLQGVMGEQYF.

The CDR3, as DNA: TGCGCCAGCAGCTTGGCTAGCGGGGGATTCTACGAGCAGTACTTC. Residues: CASSLASGGFYEQYF. This rearrangement joins TRBV5-1 to TRBJ2-7, with TRBD2 identical over 10 bases. With V trimmed by 0 bases and J by 3 bases, 3 bases remained unmatched. Germline CDR1 is SGHRS and CDR2 is YFSETQ. The CDR3 covers 15 residues.

This chain joins TRBV2 and TRBJ2-5; 7 positions match TRBD2. CDR1 is SNHLY and CDR2 is FYNNEI in the germline V gene. The J segment lost 3 bases and the V segment lost 9 bases, leaving 7 bases of the junction unmatched. The CDR3 is 13 amino acids. CDR3 in amino acids: CASRLGLKETQYF. In DNA form, the CDR3 reads TGTGCCAGTCGCCTGGGACTAAAAGAGACCCAGTACTTC.

This clone showed up just once. The gene calls are TRBV9 and TRBJ1-2, with D perhaps TRBD1 (5 bases). Trimming took off 7 bases at V and 0 bases at J, with 10 bases between the two ends. The CDR3 loop spans 13 amino acids. Germline V gives CDR1 SGDLS, CDR2 YYNGEE. In DNA, the CDR3 is TGTGCCAGCTCCACGACAGCTAACTATGGCTACACCTTC. Amino acids: CASSTTANYGYTF.

The CDR3 nucleotides are TGTGCCAGCAGTTTCATCCCCGGGACTAGCGGGAGTTCTGAGCAGTTCTTC. Residues: CASSFIPGTSGSSEQFF. The chain recombines TRBV27 with TRBJ2-1, with 14 bases that match TRBD2. Germline V lookup: CDR1 MNHEY, CDR2 SMNVEV (reference sequence). The V segment lost 3 bases and the J segment 9 bases; nucleotides outside the gene matches: 10. The CDR3 totals 17 residues.

V and J are TRBV10-3 and TRBJ1-1, with D possibly being TRBD1 (6 bases). Trimming stripped 10 bases from V and 4 bases from J, with 19 bases between. In germline, CDR1 is ENHRY, CDR2 SYGVKD. CDR3 length: 14 residues. The CDR3: CATERGFGATEAFF. Written as DNA, the CDR3 is TGTGCCACCGAAAGGGGGTTTGGGGCCACTGAAGCTTTCTTT.